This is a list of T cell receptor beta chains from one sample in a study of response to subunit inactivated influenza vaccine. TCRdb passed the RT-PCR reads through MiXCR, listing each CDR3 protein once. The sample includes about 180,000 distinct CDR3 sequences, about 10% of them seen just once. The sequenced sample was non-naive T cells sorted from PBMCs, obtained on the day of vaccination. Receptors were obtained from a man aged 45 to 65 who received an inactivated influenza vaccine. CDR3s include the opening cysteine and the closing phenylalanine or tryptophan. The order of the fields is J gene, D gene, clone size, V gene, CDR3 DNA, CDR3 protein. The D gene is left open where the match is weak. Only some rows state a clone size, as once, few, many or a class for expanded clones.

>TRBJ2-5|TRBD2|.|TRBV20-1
TGCAGTGCTACCCGTTGGGGGACTAACAACCAAGAGACCCAGTACTTC
CSATRWGTNNQETQYF
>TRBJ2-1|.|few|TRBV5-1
TGCGCCAGCAGCTTGGGGTCTAGTCGGGCCAATGAGCAGTTCTTC
CASSLGSSRANEQFF
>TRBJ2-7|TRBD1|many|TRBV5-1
TGCGCCAGCAGCCCTGGGACAGGGGTTTTCTACGAGCAGTACTTC
CASSPGTGVFYEQYF
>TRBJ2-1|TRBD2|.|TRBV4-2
TGTGCCAGCAGCCAGGGACTAGCGGGAGGGTATGAGCAGTTCTTC
CASSQGLAGGYEQFF
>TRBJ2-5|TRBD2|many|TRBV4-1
TGCGCCAGCAGGGGCGGTAGAGGCGGGGGGCGGGAGACCCAGTACTTC
CASRGGRGGGRETQYF
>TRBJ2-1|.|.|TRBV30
TGTGCCTGGGGGACTTACAATGAGCAGTTCTTC
CAWGTYNEQFF
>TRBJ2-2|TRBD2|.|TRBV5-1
TGCGCCAGCAGCACGACCGGGACTAGCAGCGTTCTCGGGGAGCTGTTTTTT
CASSTTGTSSVLGELFF
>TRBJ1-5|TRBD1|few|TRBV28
TGTGCCAGCAGTTCAGGGGGCTTTAATCAGCCCCAGCATTTT
CASSSGGFNQPQHF
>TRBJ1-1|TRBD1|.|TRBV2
TGTGCCAGCAGAGAGCAGACAGGGGTAAAAACTGAAGCTTTCTTT
CASREQTGVKTEAFF
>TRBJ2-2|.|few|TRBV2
TGTGCCAGCACCAGGGAGGGGGTATGGGCCGGGGAGCTGTTTTTT
CASTREGVWAGELFF
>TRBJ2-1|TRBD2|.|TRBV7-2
TGTGCCAGCAGCCAAGCGGGGCTCCAATACAATGAGCAGTTCTTC
CASSQAGLQYNEQFF
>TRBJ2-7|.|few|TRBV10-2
TGCGCCAGCAGTGAGTCCCTTAGGGGCTACGAGCAGTACTTC
CASSESLRGYEQYF
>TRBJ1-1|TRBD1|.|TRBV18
TGTGCCAGCTCACTACTACAGGGGGCGCGGGCGGGAACTGAAGCTTTCTTT
CASSLLQGARAGTEAFF
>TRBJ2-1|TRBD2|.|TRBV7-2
TGTGCCAGCAGCCTGCTAGCGGGAGGGCCGTTCTTC
CASSLLAGGPFF
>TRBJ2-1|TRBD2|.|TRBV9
TGTGCCAGCAGCGCCGCCGGGACTAGCGGGAGGGCCGGATACAATGAGCAGTTCTTC
CASSAAGTSGRAGYNEQFF
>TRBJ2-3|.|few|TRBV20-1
TGCAGTGCTAGAGCAGGAGGAGGAGCAAGCACAGATACGCAGTATTTT
CSARAGGGASTDTQYF
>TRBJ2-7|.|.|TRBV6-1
TGTGCCAGCAGTCCCGGACCGAGGTACGAGCAGTACTTC
CASSPGPRYEQYF
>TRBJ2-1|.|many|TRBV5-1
TGCGCCAGCAGCTTACAGGGTGATGAGCAGTTCTTC
CASSLQGDEQFF
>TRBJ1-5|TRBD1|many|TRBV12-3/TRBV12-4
TGTGCCAGCAGTTTAGGAGACAGGGACGGAGACAATCAGCCCCAGCATTTT
CASSLGDRDGDNQPQHF
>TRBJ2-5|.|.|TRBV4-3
TGCGCCAGCAGCCAAGATTTAGGGAGGAGCGGGGAGACCCAGTACTTC
CASSQDLGRSGETQYF
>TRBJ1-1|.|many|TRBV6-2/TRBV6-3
TGTGCCAGCAGTTACTTTGGGGATTCCGCTGAAGCTTTCTTT
CASSYFGDSAEAFF
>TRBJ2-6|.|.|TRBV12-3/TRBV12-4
TGTGCCAGCTGTTGGGGCCCAAACTATTTCTCTGGGGCCAACGTCCTGACTTTC
CASCWGPNYFSGANVLTF
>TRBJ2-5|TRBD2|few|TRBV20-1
TGCAGTGCTAGAGATCTCACAGCGGGGGCCTCTGGCACCCAGTACTTC
CSARDLTAGASGTQYF
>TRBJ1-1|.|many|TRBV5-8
TGTGCCAGCAGCTTGGTCACAGGCTTAATGAACACTGAAGCTTTCTTT
CASSLVTGLMNTEAFF
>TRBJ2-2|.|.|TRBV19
TGTGCCAGTAGTATGGCCGGGGAGCTGTTTTTT
CASSMAGELFF
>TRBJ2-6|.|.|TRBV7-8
TGTGCCAGCAGCTTAGCCCGCAGGAGCTCTGGGGCCAACGTCCTGACTTTC
CASSLARRSSGANVLTF
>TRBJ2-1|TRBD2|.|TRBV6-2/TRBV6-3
TGTGCCAGCAGTTCAACTCCGGGACTAGATCGCAATGAGCAGTTCTTC
CASSSTPGLDRNEQFF
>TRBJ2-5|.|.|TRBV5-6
TGTGCCAGCAGCTTGGCAGGGTTGGAGACCCAGTACTTC
CASSLAGLETQYF
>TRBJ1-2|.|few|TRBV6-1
TGTGCCAGCAGTGAAGCTCCAGGGTTAGGTGGCTACACCTTC
CASSEAPGLGGYTF
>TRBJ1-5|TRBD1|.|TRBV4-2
TGTGCCAGCAGCCAAACAACAGGGGTTGGTCAGCCCCAGCGTTTT
CASSQTTGVGQPQRF
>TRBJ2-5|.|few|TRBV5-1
TGCGCCAGCAGCCTGTGGGGGTACCAAGAGACCCAGTACTTC
CASSLWGYQETQYF
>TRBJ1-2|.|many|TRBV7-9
TGTGCCAGCAGCTCTTCGGACGGAATCGGAGGCTACACCTTC
CASSSSDGIGGYTF
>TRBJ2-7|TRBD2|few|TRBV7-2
TGTGCCAGCAGTCCCCCTCTAGCGGAGAGCTCCTACGAGCAGTACTTC
CASSPPLAESSYEQYF
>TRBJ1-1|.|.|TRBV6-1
TGTGCCAGCAGTGAAGGGCAGATTAACACTGAAGCTTTCTTT
CASSEGQINTEAFF
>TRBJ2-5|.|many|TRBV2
TGTGCCAGCAGTGAACAGGGGACCCCGGCCCAGTACTTC
CASSEQGTPAQYF
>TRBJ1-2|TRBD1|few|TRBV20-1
TGCAGTGCTACCACGGGACAGGGGGCGGATGGCTACACCTTC
CSATTGQGADGYTF
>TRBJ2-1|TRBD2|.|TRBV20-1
TGCAGTGCTTTCGCCCTAGCGGGGGAAACCTACAATGAGCAGTTCTTC
CSAFALAGETYNEQFF
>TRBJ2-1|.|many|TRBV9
TGTGCCAGCAGCGGTGGGGCAGGTCGGGTCGGGGATGAGCAGTTCTTC
CASSGGAGRVGDEQFF
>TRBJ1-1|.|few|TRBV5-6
TGTGCCAGCAGCTTGAATCGACGAGCTTTCTTT
CASSLNRRAFF
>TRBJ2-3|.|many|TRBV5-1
TGCGCCAGCAGCTTGGAAGATACGCAGTATTTT
CASSLEDTQYF
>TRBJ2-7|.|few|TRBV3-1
TGTGCCAGCAGCCTAGCAGGGGCCCCCTACGAGCAGTACTTC
CASSLAGAPYEQYF
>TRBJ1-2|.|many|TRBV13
TGTGCCAGCAGCCCGGCATGGACGGAAAAAGACTATGGCTACACCTTC
CASSPAWTEKDYGYTF
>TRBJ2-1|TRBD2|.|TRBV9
TGTGCCAGCGACGTACTAGCGGGAGCTAACAATGAGCAGTTCTTC
CASDVLAGANNEQFF
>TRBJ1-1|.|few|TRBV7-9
TGTGCCAGCAGCTTATCGTGGCGGCTTTTGATCACTGAAGCTTTCTTT
CASSLSWRLLITEAFF
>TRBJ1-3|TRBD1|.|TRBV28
TGTGCCAGCAGGAGGACAGGGCTAAGCTCTGGAAACACCATATATTTT
CASRRTGLSSGNTIYF
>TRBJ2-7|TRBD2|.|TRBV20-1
TGCAGTGCGCCCGGGACTAGCGGGAGATACTACGAGCAGTACTTC
CSAPGTSGRYYEQYF
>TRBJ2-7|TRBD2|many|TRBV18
TGTGCCAGCTCACCACAAGGACTAGCGGACGCCTACGAGCAGTACTTC
CASSPQGLADAYEQYF
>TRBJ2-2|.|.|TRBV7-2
TGTGCCAGCAGCCGAACCAGGGGAAACACCGGGGAGCTGTTTTTT
CASSRTRGNTGELFF
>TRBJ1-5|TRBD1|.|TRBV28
TGTGCCAGCATTCCCGGGACAGGGGTCAATCAGCCCCAGCATTTT
CASIPGTGVNQPQHF
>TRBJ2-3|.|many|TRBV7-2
TGTGCCAGCAGCTTAGTTGTGGGGCCAGATACGCAGTATTTT
CASSLVVGPDTQYF
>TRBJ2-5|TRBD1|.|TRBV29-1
TGCAGCGTTGAAATCGTCGGTGACAGGGTTCAAGAGACCCAGTACTTC
CSVEIVGDRVQETQYF
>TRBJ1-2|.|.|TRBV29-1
TGCAGCGTTGCCCGGGGTTCGGCTAACTATGGCTACACCTTC
CSVARGSANYGYTF
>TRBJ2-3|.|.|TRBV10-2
TGCGCCAGCAGTCGGGCCGGGTTTGGGGCCGGGGATACGCAGTATTTT
CASSRAGFGAGDTQYF
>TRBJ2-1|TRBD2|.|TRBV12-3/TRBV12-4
TGTGCCAGCAGCCCCAGTGGGGGAAGACTAGCCAGTGAGCAGTTCTTC
CASSPSGGRLASEQFF
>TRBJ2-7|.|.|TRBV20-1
TGCAGTGCTGCCGGAAGGGAGTACAACCTCTACGAGCAGTACTTC
CSAAGREYNLYEQYF
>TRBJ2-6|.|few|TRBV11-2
TGTGCCAGCAGCCCACAGGGACCCCTCCGCTCTGGGGCCAACGTCCTGACTTTC
CASSPQGPLRSGANVLTF